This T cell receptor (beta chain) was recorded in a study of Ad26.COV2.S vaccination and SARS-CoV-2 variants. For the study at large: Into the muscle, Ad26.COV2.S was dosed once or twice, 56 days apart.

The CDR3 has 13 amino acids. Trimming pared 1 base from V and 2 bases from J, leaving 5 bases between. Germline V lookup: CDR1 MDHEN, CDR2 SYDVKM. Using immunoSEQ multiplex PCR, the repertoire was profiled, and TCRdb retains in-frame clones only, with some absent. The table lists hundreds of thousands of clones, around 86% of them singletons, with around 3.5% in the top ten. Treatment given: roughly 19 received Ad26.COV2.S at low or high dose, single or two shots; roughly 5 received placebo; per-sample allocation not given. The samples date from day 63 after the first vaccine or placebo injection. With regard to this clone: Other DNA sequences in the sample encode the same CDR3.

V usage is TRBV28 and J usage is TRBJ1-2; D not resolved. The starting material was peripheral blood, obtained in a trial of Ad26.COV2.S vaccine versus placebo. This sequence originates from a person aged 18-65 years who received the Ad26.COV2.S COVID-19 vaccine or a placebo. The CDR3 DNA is TGTGCCAGCAGTTTATCGGGAAACTATGGCTACACCTTC. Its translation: CASSLSGNYGYTF.